The T cell receptor beta chain described here comes from a study of OX40 agonist ivuxolimab in advanced cancers. About the study: One patient with hepatocellular carcinoma and two with cutaneous melanoma, three in all, had partial responses.

Autoimmune disease history or systemic immunosuppression led to patient exclusion. The repertoire was sequenced with immunoSEQ multiplex PCR; TCRdb's copy has only in-frame clones and lacks some. The table lists 48,000 or so clones, about 81% of them singletons, with around 7% in the top ten. The CDR3 consists of 14 residues. Trimming removed 0 bases from V and 4 bases from J, with 9 bases in between. Germline assignment: CDR1 MNHEY and CDR2 SVGAGI. This clonotype originated in an adult with an advanced solid tumor such as melanoma, head and neck, liver or kidney cancer. The source was CD4+ or CD8+ T cells sorted from blood, collected in a trial of the OX40 agonist ivuxolimab. The chain has TRBV6-5 and TRBJ1-1; no definite D call. The CDR3 region has the DNA TGTGCCAGCAGTTACTCGTTGGGAGGCACTGAAGCTTTCTTT. Its protein product is CASSYSLGGTEAFF.